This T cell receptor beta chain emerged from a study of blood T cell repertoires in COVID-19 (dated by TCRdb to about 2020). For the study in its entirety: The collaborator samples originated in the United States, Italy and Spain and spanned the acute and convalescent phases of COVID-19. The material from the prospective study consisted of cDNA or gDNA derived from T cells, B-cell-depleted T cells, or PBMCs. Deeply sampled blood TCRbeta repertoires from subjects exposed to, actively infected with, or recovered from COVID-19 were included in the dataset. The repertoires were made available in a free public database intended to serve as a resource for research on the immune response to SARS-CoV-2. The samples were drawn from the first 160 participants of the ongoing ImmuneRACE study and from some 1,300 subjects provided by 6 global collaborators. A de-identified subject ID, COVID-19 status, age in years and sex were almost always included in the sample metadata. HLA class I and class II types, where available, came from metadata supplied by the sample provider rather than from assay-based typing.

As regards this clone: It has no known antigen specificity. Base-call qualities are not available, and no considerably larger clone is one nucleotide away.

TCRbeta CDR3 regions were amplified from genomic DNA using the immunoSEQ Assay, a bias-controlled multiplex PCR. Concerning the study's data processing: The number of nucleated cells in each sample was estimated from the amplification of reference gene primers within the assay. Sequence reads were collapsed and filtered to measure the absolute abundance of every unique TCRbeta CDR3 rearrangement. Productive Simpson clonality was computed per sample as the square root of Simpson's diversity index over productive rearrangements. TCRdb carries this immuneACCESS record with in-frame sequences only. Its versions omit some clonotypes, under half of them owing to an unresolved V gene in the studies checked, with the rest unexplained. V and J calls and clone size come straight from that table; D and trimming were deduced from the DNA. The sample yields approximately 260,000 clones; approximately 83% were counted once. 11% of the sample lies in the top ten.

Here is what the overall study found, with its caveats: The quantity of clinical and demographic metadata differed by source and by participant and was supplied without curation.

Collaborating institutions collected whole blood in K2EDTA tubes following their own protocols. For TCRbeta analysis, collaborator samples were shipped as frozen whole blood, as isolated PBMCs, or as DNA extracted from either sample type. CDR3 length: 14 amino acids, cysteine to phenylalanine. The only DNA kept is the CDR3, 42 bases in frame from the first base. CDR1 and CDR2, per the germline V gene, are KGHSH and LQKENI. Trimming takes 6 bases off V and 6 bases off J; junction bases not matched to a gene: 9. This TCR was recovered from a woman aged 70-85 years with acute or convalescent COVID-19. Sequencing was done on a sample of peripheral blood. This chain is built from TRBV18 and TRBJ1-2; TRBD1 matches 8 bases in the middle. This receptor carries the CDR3 CASSPAGQEHGYTF. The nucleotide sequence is TGTGCCAGCTCGCCGGCGGGACAGGAGCATGGCTACACCTTC.